The next 27 T cell receptor beta chains were all read from a single sample in a study of Ad26.COV2.S vaccination and SARS-CoV-2 variants. Generated by immunoSEQ multiplex PCR, the TCRdb table keeps only in-frame clones and is missing some. The sample records about 440,000 clones, around 85% being singletons. Specified treatment: around 19 received Ad26.COV2.S at low or high dose, single or two shots; about 5 received placebo; per-sample allocation not given. Specimen acquisition occurred on day 63 following the initial vaccine or placebo injection. This material consisted of peripheral blood, taken in a trial of Ad26.COV2.S vaccine versus placebo. Source of these receptors: a person aged 18-60 years who received the Ad26.COV2.S COVID-19 vaccine or a placebo.

This rearrangement joins TRBV15 to TRBJ1-2; D not certain. Germline V lookup: CDR1 LNHNV, CDR2 YYDKDF (reference sequence). V was trimmed by 0 bases and J by 7 bases, leaving 12 bases between them. The CDR3 extends over 14 amino acids. Written as DNA, the CDR3 is TGTGCCACCAGCAGAGATAAGGGCAGTCCTGGCTACACCTTC. Protein sequence: CATSRDKGSPGYTF.

This chain's CDR3 is CATSDLTESDTQYF. In nucleotides, the CDR3 is TGTGCCACCAGTGATTTGACAGAGTCGGATACGCAGTATTTT. The gene calls are TRBV24-1 and TRBJ2-3; D ambiguous. Germline loops: CDR1 KGHDR, CDR2 SFDVKD. Trimming removed 0 bases at V and 6 bases at J, with 9 bases between. The length of the CDR3 is 14 residues.

This chain joins TRBV7-8 and TRBJ1-2; D gene uncertain. This CDR3 is built from 15 residues. Trimming pared 1 base from V and 0 bases from J, leaving 9 bases between. CDR1 is SGHVS and CDR2 is FQNEAQ in the germline V gene. DNA of the CDR3: TGTGCCAGCAGCTTAGGAAGTTTAGCTAACTATGGCTACACCTTC. This gives the protein CASSLGSLANYGYTF. Using reference TRBV7-8 and TRBJ1-2 for the parts outside the CDR3, the full variable domain is GAGVSQSPRYKVAKRGQDVALRCDPISGHVSLFWYQQALGQGPEFLTYFQNEAQLDKSGLPSDRFFAERPEGSVSTLKIQRTQQEDSAVYLCASSLGSLANYGYTFGSGTRLTVV.

The rearrangement joins TRBV27 to TRBJ1-5; 8 bases agree with TRBD1. The CDR3 is 16 residues long. Trimming took 1 base from V and 1 from J; bases not matched to a gene: 3. Germline values: CDR1 MNHEY, CDR2 SMNVEV (reference sequence). The CDR3 region has the DNA TGTGCCAGCAGTTTATATGGACAGGGAAGCAATCAGCCCCAGCATTTT. This codes for CASSLYGQGSNQPQHF.

The rearrangement links TRBV2 to TRBJ1-5, with D possibly being TRBD1 (5 bases). This CDR3 has 17 residues. Germline values: CDR1 SNHLY, CDR2 FYNNEI. V was pared by 0 bases and J by 2 bases, with 14 bases between. CDR3 in amino acids: CASSEAVGVRGNQPQHF. DNA of the CDR3: TGTGCCAGCAGTGAAGCTGTGGGGGTTCGAGGCAATCAGCCCCAGCATTTT.

V is TRBV30 and J is TRBJ1-3; D uncertain. There are 14 residues in the CDR3. V dropped 3 bases and J dropped 0 bases, with 9 bases sitting between them. The V gene's germline CDR1 is GTSNPN and CDR2 SVGIG (reference sequence). CDR3 amino acids: CAWRLGSSGNTIYF. The CDR3 DNA reads as TGTGCCTGGAGGTTGGGCAGCTCTGGAAACACCATATATTTT.

The chain couples TRBV18 to TRBJ1-6; TRBD1 aligns across 8 bases. J gave up 5 bases and V 3 bases, and 0 bases lay outside the gene matches. From germline, CDR1 is KGHSH and CDR2 LQKENI. The CDR3 runs 14 residues. The CDR3 sequence: CASSPGQDNSPLHF. The CDR3 coding sequence is TGTGCCAGCTCACCGGGACAGGATAATTCACCCCTCCACTTT.

The sample holds one count of this clone. This sequence joins TRBV6-5 and TRBJ2-5; a weak D match, TRBD2 (5 bases). The germline CDR1 and CDR2 sequences are MNHEY and SVGAGI. The V gene lost 6 bases and the J gene lost 5 bases, with 13 bases spanning the gap. This CDR3 has 13 amino acids. The CDR3 DNA reads as TGTGCCAGCAGCAAATCCTGGGAGGAGACCCAGTACTTC. Residues: CASSKSWEETQYF.

Turning to this clone: At one end the junction does not follow the germline gene, possibly because of a read error. The chain is built from TRBV29-1 and TRBJ2-1, with 16 positions matching TRBD2. This CDR3 spans 12 amino acids. Per the germline V gene, CDR1 is SQVTM and CDR2 is ANQGSEA. The CDR3, as DNA: TGCAGCGCCGGGACTAGCGGGAGGGCCCGTGTCTTC. This encodes CSAGTSGRARVF.

The V gene is TRBV7-9, the J gene TRBJ1-4, with unresolved D. Germline V gives CDR1 SEHNR, CDR2 FQNEAQ (reference sequence). CDR3 size: 14 residues. Between the trimmed V and J ends, which lost 0 bases and 8 bases, there was a span of 10 bases. Written as DNA, the CDR3 is TGTGCCAGCAGCTTAGCAGGGTCGGGGGAAAAACTGTTTTTT. It encodes CASSLAGSGEKLFF. Full variable domain (rest looked up from reference TRBV7-9 and TRBJ1-4): DTGVSQNPRHKITKRGQNVTFRCDPISEHNRLYWYRQTLGQGPEFLTYFQNEAQLEKSRLLSDRFSAERPKGSFSTLEIQRTEQGDSAMYLCASSLAGSGEKLFFGSGTQLSVL.

The table lists this clone with a count of one. V gene TRBV5-1 combines with J gene TRBJ2-7; 8 bases agree with TRBD2. The trim removed 4 bases at V and 4 bases at J, leaving 19 bases unmatched. Per germline, CDR1 SGHRS and CDR2 YFSETQ. CDR3 size: 18 residues. DNA of the CDR3: TGCGCCAGCAGCGTTTCGACCTCCCAAGCGGGAGTTGTTTACGAGCAGTACTTC. Its translation is CASSVSTSQAGVVYEQYF.

This clone came up once. The CDR3 loop reads CATSESGRASNQPQHF. DNA for the CDR3: TGTGCCACCAGTGAGTCGGGGAGGGCAAGCAATCAGCCCCAGCATTTT. This sequence joins TRBV24-1 and TRBJ1-5; D is ambiguous. CDR1 KGHDR and CDR2 SFDVKD come from the germline V gene. CDR3 length equals 16 residues. V was cut by 4 bases and J by 1 base, with 13 bases left in between.

The V call is TRBV6-5, the J call TRBJ1-1; 7 positions match TRBD1. The germline V gene encodes CDR1 MNHEY and CDR2 SVGAGI. The CDR3 extends over 13 amino acids. V was pared by 5 bases and J by 5 bases, with 5 bases of the junction left unmatched. The CDR3 DNA is TGTGCCAGCAGTACTTCCAGGGGGACTGAAGCTTTCTTT. Encoded protein: CASSTSRGTEAFF.

This rearrangement joins TRBV6-5 to TRBJ2-7; D is ambiguous. The CDR3 runs 14 residues. Trimming stripped 0 bases from V and 0 bases from J, with 6 bases between. Per germline, CDR1 MNHEY and CDR2 SVGAGI. The CDR3 loop reads CASSYSGSSYEQYF. CDR3 in DNA: TGTGCCAGCAGTTACTCGGGCAGCTCCTACGAGCAGTACTTC.

The chain has TRBV7-6 and TRBJ2-1; 12 bases map to TRBD2. CDR1 SGHVS and CDR2 FNYEAQ come from the germline V gene. Trimming removed 5 bases from V and 0 bases from J; junction bases left unmatched: 14. CDR3 length: 20 amino acids. CDR3 bases: TGTGCCAGCAGCCGCTTCGTGGCTAGCGGGAGGGCCGGCTCCTACAATGAGCAGTTCTTC. Its protein is CASSRFVASGRAGSYNEQFF.

V and J are TRBV4-2 and TRBJ2-5; D is ambiguous. The germline CDR1 and CDR2 sequences are LGHNA and YNFKEQ. The CDR3 is 11 amino acids. V shed 5 bases and J shed 0 bases, with 1 base lying between them. CDR3 in amino acids: CASSYQETQYF. CDR3 sequence (DNA): TGTGCCAGCAGCTACCAAGAGACCCAGTACTTC.

V usage is TRBV5-8 and J usage is TRBJ2-1, with unresolved D. Germline CDR1 SGHTS, CDR2 YDEGEE. The length of the CDR3 is 15 residues. V was pared by 6 bases and J by 6 bases, with 19 bases between. The CDR3, as DNA: TGTGCCAGCATGAGGTTGAGGTCCAGGATCAATGAGCAGTTCTTC. Its translation is CASMRLRSRINEQFF.

The chain uses TRBV6-5 and TRBJ1-5; 10 nucleotides align to TRBD1. CDR3 length: 15 residues. Trimming took 5 bases from V and 4 from J; bases not matched to a gene: 5. The germline V gene encodes CDR1 MNHEY and CDR2 SVGAGI. The CDR3 DNA is TGTGCCAGCAGTCTGGGACAGGGGTTAAATCAGCCCCAGCATTTT. Amino acids: CASSLGQGLNQPQHF.

The chain employs TRBV5-5 and TRBJ1-3; 9 bases agree with TRBD1. The CDR3 sequence is 17 residues long. V was pared by 4 bases and J by 2 bases, with 10 bases of the junction left unmatched. Germline V CDR1 and CDR2: SGHKS, YYEKEE (reference sequence). In nucleotides, the CDR3 is TGTGCCAGCAGCCCGGAGGACAGGGGATTAACTGGAAACACCATATATTTT. Its translation is CASSPEDRGLTGNTIYF. Together with reference TRBV5-5 and TRBJ1-3, the CDR3 gives the full variable domain: DAGVTQSPTHLIKTRGQQVTLRCSPISGHKSVSWYQQVLGQGPQFIFQYYEKEERGRGNFPDRFSARQFPNYSSELNVNALLLGDSALYLCASSPEDRGLTGNTIYFGEGSWLTVV.

This chain joins TRBV19 and TRBJ2-5; 8 bases are shared with TRBD1. This CDR3 comprises 16 residues. The germline V gene encodes CDR1 LNHDA and CDR2 SQIVND (reference sequence). V shed 6 bases and J 5 bases; nucleotides not matched to a gene: 14. The CDR3 coding sequence is TGTGCCAGTAGGGGGAGGACAGGGCGAATCGAGGAGACCCAGTACTTC. Translated: CASRGRTGRIEETQYF.

The chain uses TRBV28 and TRBJ2-3; D ambiguous. This CDR3 is built from 14 residues. Germline assignment: CDR1 MDHEN and CDR2 SYDVKM. Trimming stripped 1 base from V and 1 base from J, with 6 bases between. As DNA, the CDR3 is TGTGCCAGCAGTTTATCGGACGGCACAGATACGCAGTATTTT. Encoded protein: CASSLSDGTDTQYF.

The V gene is TRBV30, the J gene TRBJ2-2; no clear D. The CDR3 spans 12 residues. Germline assignment: CDR1 GTSNPN and CDR2 SVGIG (reference sequence). Trimming took off 4 bases at V and 6 bases at J, with 9 bases between the two ends. This CDR3 reads CAWNQWAGELFF. The CDR3 region has the DNA TGTGCCTGGAATCAGTGGGCCGGGGAGCTGTTTTTT.

The genes are TRBV7-2 and TRBJ2-5; 10 positions match TRBD2. Germline CDR1 SGHTA, CDR2 FQGNSA. The trim removed 1 base at V and 5 bases at J, leaving 16 bases unmatched. The CDR3 length is 19 residues. The CDR3 is CASSLGLISGGLLGETQYF. In nucleotides, the CDR3 is TGTGCCAGCAGCTTAGGGTTGATTAGCGGGGGGCTCTTGGGGGAGACCCAGTACTTC.

The count of this clone is one. The chain is built from TRBV7-2 and TRBJ2-3; 12 bases map to TRBD2. CDR1 is SGHTA and CDR2 is FQGNSA in the germline V gene. V was pared by 1 base and J by 5 bases, with 4 bases of the junction left unmatched. There are 16 residues in the CDR3. This CDR3 is CASSLGWGLAGDTQYF. The CDR3 nucleotides read TGTGCCAGCAGCTTAGGTTGGGGACTAGCGGGAGATACGCAGTATTTT. Using reference TRBV7-2 and TRBJ2-3 for the parts outside the CDR3, the full variable domain is GAGVSQSPSNKVTEKGKDVELRCDPISGHTALYWYRQSLGQGLEFLIYFQGNSAPDKSGLPSDRFSAERTGGSVSTLTIQRTQQEDSAVYLCASSLGWGLAGDTQYFGPGTRLTVL.

The chain employs TRBV5-1 and TRBJ2-3; D remains ambiguous. The CDR3 length is 14 residues. Deletions cut 4 bases from V and 2 bases from J, with 11 bases between. CDR1 and CDR2 from the germline V gene are SGHRS and YFSETQ. The CDR3 bases are TGCGCCAGCAGCCTTGGAGCAGTCACAGATACGCAGTATTTT. Its translation: CASSLGAVTDTQYF. Looking up the rest from reference TRBV5-1 and TRBJ2-3 gives the full variable domain: KAGVTQTPRYLIKTRGQQVTLSCSPISGHRSVSWYQQTPGQGLQFLFEYFSETQRNKGNFPGRFSGRQFSNSRSEMNVSTLELGDSALYLCASSLGAVTDTQYFGPGTRLTVL.

V is TRBV20-1 and J is TRBJ2-7, with D perhaps matching TRBD1 (6 bases). The CDR3 is made up of 17 amino acids. The V end lost 3 bases, the J end lost 3 bases, and 24 bases lay between the germline ends. Germline V gene lookup returns CDR1 DFQATT and CDR2 SNEGSKA (reference sequence). CDR3 sequence: CSASQLAAGASGYEQYF. As DNA, the CDR3 is TGCAGTGCTAGTCAACTGGCGGCAGGGGCCTCCGGCTACGAGCAGTACTTC.

In this sample, this clone turned up once. The CDR3 region has the DNA TGTGCCAGCAGCTTAGAGCGGAACATTCAGTACTTC. Translation gives CASSLERNIQYF. The gene calls are TRBV11-1 and TRBJ2-4, with a weak D call TRBD2 (5 bases). Between the trimmed V and J ends, which lost 1 base and 7 bases, there was a span of 5 bases. The CDR3 loop spans 12 amino acids. The germline V gene has CDR1 SGHAT and CDR2 FQDESV (reference sequence).